This T cell receptor (beta chain) was sequenced for a study of T cell changes during pregnancy in multiple sclerosis. The data were produced by immunoSEQ multiplex PCR, yet TCRdb's version contains in-frame clones alone and is incomplete. Among 25,000 to 30,000 clones listed, 80% to 90% were seen once. This specimen was CD4+ T cells from peripheral blood mononuclear cells, taken in the second trimester of pregnancy. This receptor was obtained from a female donor with multiple sclerosis, enrolled in a pregnancy study.

The CDR3 nucleotides read TGTGCCAGCAGTTACTCCCGACAGCAAGAGACCCAGTACTTC. This sequence encodes CASSYSRQQETQYF. The V gene is TRBV6-5, the J gene TRBJ2-5, with D possibly TRBD1 on 5 matching bases. Germline V CDR1 and CDR2: MNHEY, SVGAGI. V was pared by 0 bases and J by 2 bases, with 7 bases between. The CDR3 sequence is 14 residues long.